Detailed here is one T cell receptor (beta chain). This sample was included in a study of control samples from healthy donors and cancer patients. Method: immunoSEQ multiplex PCR; TCRdb's copy keeps in-frame clones and lacks some. The table records about 180,000 clones, 94% of them present only once. Germline CDR1 SNHLY, CDR2 FYNNEI. This CDR3 contains 13 residues. Between the trimmed V and J ends, which lost 4 bases and 4 bases, there was a span of 8 bases. This TCR was recovered from a woman younger than 30 in good health. This chain links TRBV2 with TRBJ2-1, with D unresolved. The sequenced sample was blood. CDR3: CASSGTGYNEQFF. DNA for the CDR3: TGTGCCAGCAGTGGAACCGGGTACAATGAGCAGTTCTTC.